These 9 T cell receptor beta chains originate from one sample sequenced in a study of T cells in Graves' hyperthyroidism and ophthalmopathy. It was RNA transcripts that yielded the amplified TCR beta CDR3 regions. TCR CDR3 underwent first-round RT-PCR with the HTBI primer set. TCRdb ran MiXCR on the multiplex PCR reads and lists one entry per CDR3 protein. In the table there are 450,000 to 600,000 distinct CDR3 sequences, approximately 20% of which are singletons. Sequencing was performed on blood. The receptors were gathered from a man aged 40-50 years with Graves' ophthalmopathy.

The genes are TRBV29-1 and TRBJ2-1; weak D call: TRBD1 (5 bases). The germline V and J ends were trimmed by 8 bases and 4 bases, with 9 bases remaining between them. This CDR3 has 11 residues. Germline V CDR1 and CDR2: SQVTM, ANQGSEA. CDR3 protein: CSFDRYNEQFF. The CDR3 DNA is TGCAGCTTCGACAGATACAATGAGCAGTTCTTC.

This clonotype has more than one count but fewer than ten. The rearrangement links TRBV20-1 to TRBJ2-5; no firm D call. V lost 5 bases and J 5 bases, leaving 12 bases between the germline ends. The CDR3 is 12 amino acids. Per the germline V gene, CDR1 is DFQATT and CDR2 is SNEGSKA (reference sequence). DNA for the CDR3: TGCAGTGCTCGACCTCCAACGGAGACCCAGTACTTC. Translating gives CSARPPTETQYF.

The chain carries TRBV6-1 and TRBJ1-5; perhaps TRBD1 as D (6 bases). The CDR3 sequence is 14 residues long. V gave up 7 bases and J gave up 3 bases, with 13 bases separating them. Germline V gives CDR1 MNHNS, CDR2 SASEGT. DNA for the CDR3: TGTGCCAGCAACAACCGGGACACCAATCAGCCCCAGCATTTT. Translating gives CASNNRDTNQPQHF.

The table lists this clonotype with many counts. This sequence joins TRBV11-1 and TRBJ2-1; D is unclear. CDR3 length equals 14 residues. The germline gives CDR1 SGHAT, CDR2 FQDESV (reference sequence). Trimming shortened V by 4 bases and J by 3 bases, and 10 bases separated the two germline ends. As DNA, the CDR3 is TGTGCCAGCAGCTCCGGACGAATCTACAATGAGCAGTTCTTC. Translated: CASSSGRIYNEQFF.

The V call is TRBV5-1, the J call TRBJ2-5, with D uncertain. The CDR3 consists of 15 residues. V was clipped by 0 bases and J by 2 bases, with 11 bases between them. Germline lookup yields CDR1 SGHRS and CDR2 YFSETQ. Here the CDR3 DNA reads TGCGCCAGCAGCTTGGAAGCCAGACCTCAAGAGACCCAGTACTTC. This encodes CASSLEARPQETQYF.

This clonotype was detected many times. V and J are TRBV20-1 and TRBJ1-2; the D is unclear. The CDR3 covers 8 residues. The V and J ends lost 7 bases and 6 bases respectively, with 3 bases between them. Germline V gives CDR1 DFQATT, CDR2 SNEGSKA (reference sequence). This CDR3 is CSVDGYTF. The CDR3 DNA is TGCAGTGTGGATGGCTACACCTTC.

This clonotype showed up just a few times. The chain carries TRBV7-9 and TRBJ2-2; TRBD1 is a possible D gene (6 bases). CDR1 SEHNR and CDR2 FQNEAQ come from the germline V gene (reference sequence). This CDR3 is 14 amino acids long. V lost 2 bases, J lost 6 bases, and 10 bases lay in between. Written as DNA, the CDR3 is TGTGCCAGCAGCTTACACGCAGGGGCCGGGGAGCTGTTTTTT. It codes for CASSLHAGAGELFF.

The V call is TRBV14, the J call TRBJ2-3, with TRBD1 matching 7 bases. Per germline, CDR1 SGHDN and CDR2 FVKESK. V shed 0 bases, J shed 0 bases, and the junction held 3 bases outside the gene matches. This CDR3 has 16 residues. The CDR3 bases are TGTGCCAGCAGCCAAGAGGGGGACAGAAGCACAGATACGCAGTATTTT. The encoded protein is CASSQEGDRSTDTQYF.

This clonotype was observed at least ten times. The genes are TRBV2 and TRBJ2-1, with TRBD1 as a possible D gene (5 bases). The CDR3 has 15 residues. Germline assignment: CDR1 SNHLY and CDR2 FYNNEI. V was clipped by 6 bases and J by 0 bases, with 12 bases between them. CDR3 sequence reads: CASRADSHSYNEQFF. Written as DNA, the CDR3 is TGTGCCAGCAGGGCAGACAGTCACTCCTACAATGAGCAGTTCTTC.